This T cell receptor beta chain was recovered during a study of blood T cell repertoires in COVID-19. Background on the study: Acute-phase and convalescent COVID-19 samples originated in the United States, Italy and Spain. From T cells, B-cell-depleted T cells, or PBMCs came the material, which was cDNA or gDNA.

As processed by the authors: Reference gene primer amplification yielded estimated nucleated cell counts. Clones were read by immunoSEQ multiplex PCR, and TCRdb kept only the in-frame ones, dropping some. That table gives V, J and clone size, and the DNA gave D and trimming. The table shows about 89,000 clones, with about 80% occurring only once. CDR1 is SGDLS and CDR2 is YYNGEE in the germline V gene. J gave up 9 bases and V 4 bases, and 8 bases lay outside the gene matches. CDR3 length equals 14 residues. This rearrangement joins TRBV9 to TRBJ2-1, with 9 bases fitting TRBD2. The sequencing sample was made of peripheral blood. The receptor's source is a human donor in a cohort sampled during active COVID-19. The DNA of the CDR3 is TGTGCCAGCAGCCGTAGCGGGAGAGACGGTGAGCAGTTCTTC. Translating gives CASSRSGRDGEQFF.